These 6 T cell receptor beta chains came from one sample sequenced in a study of blood T cell repertoires in COVID-19 (dated by TCRdb to about 2020). The library was made by the immunoSEQ multiplex PCR assay. TCRdb holds this immuneACCESS table with in-frame rearrangements only. Some clones are missing; in checked studies, unresolved V genes explain under half, and the rest has no known cause. In this sample the table shows about 250,000 clones, roughly 80% of which occur a single time. About 9.6% of the sample is held by the ten biggest clonotypes. The sequencing sample was made of peripheral blood. The source is an elderly man with acute or convalescent COVID-19.

This rearrangement joins TRBV9 to TRBJ2-7; 7 bases are shared with TRBD2. The germline CDR1 and CDR2 sequences are SGDLS and YYNGEE. The CDR3 runs 15 residues. V lost 4 bases to trimming and J lost 5 bases; unmatched junction nucleotides: 12. The CDR3 is CASSPHAGAQDEQYF. The CDR3 DNA reads TGTGCCAGCAGCCCCCATGCGGGAGCCCAAGACGAGCAGTACTTC.

The V gene is TRBV5-6, the J gene TRBJ1-6, with 7 bases fitting TRBD1. The CDR3 length is 15 residues. Trimming at V came to 4 bases and at J to 4 bases, leaving 5 bases not matched to a gene. The germline CDR1 and CDR2 sequences are SGHDT and YYEEEE. This CDR3 reads CASSPPGQYNSPLHF. The CDR3 DNA sequence: TGTGCCAGCAGCCCGCCGGGACAGTATAATTCACCCCTCCACTTT.

V is TRBV6-5 and J is TRBJ1-1; D remains ambiguous. V was cut by 0 bases and J by 8 bases, with 7 bases left in between. Germline V gene sequence: CDR1 MNHEY, CDR2 SVGAGI. There are 12 residues in the CDR3. The CDR3 sequence: CASSYSGREAFF. Here the CDR3 DNA reads TGTGCCAGCAGTTACTCGGGCAGGGAAGCTTTCTTT.

J is TRBJ1-6 and V is TRBV11-2; D is uncertain. V was pared by 5 bases and J by 12 bases, with 14 bases between. Germline CDR1 SGHAT, CDR2 FQNNGV. This CDR3 comprises 13 residues. The CDR3 region has the DNA TGTGCCAGCAGCCGCCTAACAGTTTTACCCCTCCACTTT. Translation: CASSRLTVLPLHF.

The chain has TRBV19 and TRBJ1-1; D is uncertain. The CDR3 contains 12 residues. V was pared by 1 base and J by 12 bases, with 12 bases between. Per germline, CDR1 LNHDA and CDR2 SQIVND (reference sequence). The CDR3 region is CASSIGNSRSFF. The DNA of the CDR3 is TGTGCCAGTAGTATAGGTAACAGCAGGTCTTTCTTT.

The V call is TRBV7-9, the J call TRBJ1-1; D might be TRBD1 (6 bases). This CDR3 is 14 amino acids long. CDR1 SEHNR and CDR2 FQNEAQ come from the germline V gene (reference sequence). V shed 6 bases and J shed 6 bases, with 17 bases lying between them. Written as DNA, the CDR3 is TGTGCCAGCAGTTACTGGACAGAACACGCTGAAGCTTTCTTT. Protein product: CASSYWTEHAEAFF.